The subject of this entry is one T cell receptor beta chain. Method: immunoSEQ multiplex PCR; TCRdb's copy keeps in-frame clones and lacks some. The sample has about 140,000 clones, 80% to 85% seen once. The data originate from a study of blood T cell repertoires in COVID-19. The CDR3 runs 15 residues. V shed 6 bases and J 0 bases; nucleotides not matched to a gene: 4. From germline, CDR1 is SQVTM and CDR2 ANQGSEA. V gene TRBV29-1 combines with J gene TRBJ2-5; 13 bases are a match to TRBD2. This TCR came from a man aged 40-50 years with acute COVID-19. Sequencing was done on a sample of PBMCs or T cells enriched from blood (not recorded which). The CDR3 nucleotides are TGCAGCGTCACGGGACTAGCGGGACACCAAGAGACCCAGTACTTC. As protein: CSVTGLAGHQETQYF.